This TCR beta chain was profiled in a study of blood T cell repertoires in COVID-19 (dated by TCRdb to about 2020). As for the study more broadly: Collaborator samples came from the United States, Italy and Spain and covered acute and convalescent phases of COVID-19. The material from the prospective study consisted of cDNA or gDNA derived from T cells, B-cell-depleted T cells, or PBMCs. Subjects who had been exposed to COVID-19, were actively infected with it, or had recovered from it provided the deeply sampled blood TCRbeta repertoires that made up the dataset. The repertoires were released in a freely available public database meant as a resource for research on the immune response to SARS-CoV-2. Samples came from the ongoing ImmuneRACE study (first 160 participants) plus 1,254 subjects from 6 global collaborators. Sample metadata almost always included a de-identified subject ID, COVID-19 status, age in years and sex. Where available, HLA class I and class II types were obtained from metadata supplied by the sample provider rather than from assay-based typing.

Comment on this clone: The target of this receptor is not known. Within one base of it there is no much larger clone, and no base qualities were kept.

The full study reports these points: Clinical and demographic metadata were provided uncurated, with the amount varying by source and participant.

TCRbeta CDR3 regions were amplified from genomic DNA by means of the immunoSEQ Assay, a bias-controlled multiplex PCR. Under the source paper's analysis protocol: Within the assay, amplification of reference gene primers was used to estimate how many nucleated cells each sample contained. To quantify the absolute abundance of each unique TCRbeta CDR3 rearrangement, sequence reads were collapsed and filtered. For each sample, productive Simpson clonality was calculated by taking the square root of Simpson's diversity index across productive rearrangements. As stored in TCRdb, this immuneACCESS dataset retains in-frame rearrangements with V and J assigned. A fraction of the clones does not appear; measured against another copy, unresolved V genes explain less than half of the discrepancy, and the remainder lacks a known reason. For V, J and clone size, that table is used; D and trimming come from the DNA. This sample is represented by around 59,000 clones; approximately 90% of them were singletons. Of the sample, 1.2% to 1.5% falls within the top ten clones.

The germline V gene yields MDHEN for CDR1 and SYDVKM for CDR2. The CDR3, cysteine through phenylalanine, is 14 amino acids long. Only the CDR3 DNA stays, 42 bases, in frame from base 1. Trimming removed 3 bases from V and 5 bases from J; the gene matches leave 6 bases unexplained. Whole blood was collected in K2EDTA tubes by collaborating institutions according to the institutions' own protocols. For TCRbeta analysis, collaborators shipped samples in one of three forms: frozen whole blood, isolated PBMCs, or DNA extracted from either of those sample types. The sequenced material came from peripheral blood. This sequence uses TRBV28 and TRBJ2-7; 8 of the junction bases match TRBD2. The clonotype was recovered from a man in his sixties with acute or convalescent COVID-19. The DNA sequence is as follows: TGTGCCAGCAGTTTCCCAGCGGGAGAGAACGAGCAGTACTTC. Translation gives CASSFPAGENEQYF.